This entry features one T cell receptor (beta chain) sequence. What it binds is not known. This entry belongs to a study of cytomegalovirus exposure and HLA in healthy donors. Germline loops: CDR1 SGHAT, CDR2 FQDESV (reference sequence). Trimming took 4 bases from V and 6 from J; bases not matched to a gene: 12. This CDR3 spans 15 amino acids. Study-level points and caveats: Clonal expansion, a later analysis showed, was greater in HLA-associated TCR beta chains than in equally common others.

The primer mix had 60 Vbeta and 13 Jbeta primers. Produced via immunoSEQ multiplex PCR; TCRdb's table is partial and in-frame only. The sample includes about 77,000 clones, 75% to 80% of them seen just once. J is TRBJ2-7 and V is TRBV11-1; 7 nucleotides align to TRBD1. The sequenced sample consisted of PBMCs. The TCR comes from a man aged 40-55 years in good health and CMV-seronegative. The CDR3 region has the DNA TGTGCCAGCAGCTCGAATCTCCGGACAGGAGGCGAGCAGTACTTC. Its protein is CASSSNLRTGGEQYF.